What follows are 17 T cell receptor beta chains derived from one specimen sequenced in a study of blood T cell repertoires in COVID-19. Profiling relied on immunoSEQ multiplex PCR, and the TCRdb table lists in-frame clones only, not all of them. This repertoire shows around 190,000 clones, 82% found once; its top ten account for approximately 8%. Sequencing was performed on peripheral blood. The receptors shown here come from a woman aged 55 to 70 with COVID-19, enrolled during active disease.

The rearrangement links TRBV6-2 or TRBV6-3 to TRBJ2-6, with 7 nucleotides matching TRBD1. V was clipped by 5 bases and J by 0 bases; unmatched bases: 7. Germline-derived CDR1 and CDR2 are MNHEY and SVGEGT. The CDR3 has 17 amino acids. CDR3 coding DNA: TGTGCCAGCAGTAAGGACAGGATCAGCTCTGGGGCCAACGTCCTGACTTTC. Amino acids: CASSKDRISSGANVLTF.

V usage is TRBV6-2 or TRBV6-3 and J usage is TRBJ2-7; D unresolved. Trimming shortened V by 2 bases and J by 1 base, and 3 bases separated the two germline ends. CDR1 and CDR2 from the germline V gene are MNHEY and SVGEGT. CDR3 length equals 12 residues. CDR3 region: CASSYQSYEQYV. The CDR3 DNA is TGTGCCAGCAGTTACCAATCCTACGAGCAGTACGTC.

CDR3 DNA: TGTGCCATCAGTGACAGGGGCACTAACTATGGCTACACCTTC. This sequence encodes CAISDRGTNYGYTF. The chain uses TRBV10-3 and TRBJ1-2; a possible D gene is TRBD1 (6 bases). Germline V gene sequence: CDR1 ENHRY, CDR2 SYGVKD. The CDR3 spans 14 residues. V lost 3 bases to trimming and J lost 0 bases, with 8 bases between them.

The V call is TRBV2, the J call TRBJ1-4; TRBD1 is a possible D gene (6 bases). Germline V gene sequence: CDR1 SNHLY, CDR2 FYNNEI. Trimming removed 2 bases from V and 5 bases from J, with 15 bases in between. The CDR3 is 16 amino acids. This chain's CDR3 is CASSEISGAINEKLFF. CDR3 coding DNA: TGTGCCAGCAGTGAAATATCAGGGGCTATCAATGAAAAACTGTTTTTT.

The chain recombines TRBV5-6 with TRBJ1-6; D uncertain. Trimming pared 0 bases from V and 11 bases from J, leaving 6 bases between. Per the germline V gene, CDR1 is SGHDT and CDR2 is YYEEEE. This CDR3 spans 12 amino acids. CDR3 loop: CASSLGRAPLHF. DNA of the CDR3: TGTGCCAGCAGCTTGGGCCGGGCACCCCTCCACTTT. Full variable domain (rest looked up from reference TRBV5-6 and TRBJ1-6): DAGVTQSPTHLIKTRGQQVTLRCSPKSGHDTVSWYQQALGQGPQFIFQYYEEEERQRGNFPDRFSGHQFPNYSSELNVNALLLGDSALYLCASSLGRAPLHFGNGTRLTVT.

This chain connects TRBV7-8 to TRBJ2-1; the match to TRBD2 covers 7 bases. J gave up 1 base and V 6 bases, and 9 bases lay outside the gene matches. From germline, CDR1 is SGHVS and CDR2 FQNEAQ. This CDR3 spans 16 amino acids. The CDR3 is CASRGGRAVSYNEQFF. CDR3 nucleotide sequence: TGTGCCAGCAGGGGGGGGAGGGCGGTGTCCTACAATGAGCAGTTCTTC.

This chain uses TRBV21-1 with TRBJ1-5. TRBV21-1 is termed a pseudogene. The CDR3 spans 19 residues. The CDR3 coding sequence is TGTGCCAGCAGCAAAAGAGGTAGGAGGACGGCCGATAGCAATCAGCCCCAGCATTTT. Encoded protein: CASSKRGRRTADSNQPQHF.

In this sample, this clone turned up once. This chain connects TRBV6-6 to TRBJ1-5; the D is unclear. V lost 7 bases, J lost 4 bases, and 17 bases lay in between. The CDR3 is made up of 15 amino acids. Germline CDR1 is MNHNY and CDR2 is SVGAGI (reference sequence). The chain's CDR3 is CASKMVVAGNQPQHF. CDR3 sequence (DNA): TGTGCCAGCAAAATGGTGGTGGCAGGTAATCAGCCCCAGCATTTT.

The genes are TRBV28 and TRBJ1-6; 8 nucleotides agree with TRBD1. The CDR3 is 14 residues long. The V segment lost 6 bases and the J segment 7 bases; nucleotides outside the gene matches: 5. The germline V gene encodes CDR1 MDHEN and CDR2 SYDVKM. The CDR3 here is CASRMGQANSPLHF. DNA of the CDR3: TGTGCCAGCAGGATGGGACAGGCCAATTCACCCCTCCACTTT.

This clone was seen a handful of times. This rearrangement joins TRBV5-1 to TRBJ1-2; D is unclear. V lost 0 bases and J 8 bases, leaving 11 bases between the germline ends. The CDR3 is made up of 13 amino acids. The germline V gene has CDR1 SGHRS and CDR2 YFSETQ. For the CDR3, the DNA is TGCGCCAGCAGCTTGGCTGGTTTGAGCGGCTACACCTTC. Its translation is CASSLAGLSGYTF.

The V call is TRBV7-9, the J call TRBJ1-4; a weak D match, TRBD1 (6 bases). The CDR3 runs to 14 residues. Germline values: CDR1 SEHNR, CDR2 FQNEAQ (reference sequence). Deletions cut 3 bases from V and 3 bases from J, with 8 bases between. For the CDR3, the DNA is TGTGCCAGCAGCTTGGGGGCGGCTAATGAAAAACTGTTTTTT. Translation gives CASSLGAANEKLFF.

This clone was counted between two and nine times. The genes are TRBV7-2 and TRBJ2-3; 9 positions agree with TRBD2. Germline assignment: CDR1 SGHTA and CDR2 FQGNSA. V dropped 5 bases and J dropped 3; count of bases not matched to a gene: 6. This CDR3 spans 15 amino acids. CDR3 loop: CASSRSGSLTDTQYF. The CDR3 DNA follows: TGTGCCAGCAGCCGTAGCGGGAGTCTGACAGATACGCAGTATTTT.

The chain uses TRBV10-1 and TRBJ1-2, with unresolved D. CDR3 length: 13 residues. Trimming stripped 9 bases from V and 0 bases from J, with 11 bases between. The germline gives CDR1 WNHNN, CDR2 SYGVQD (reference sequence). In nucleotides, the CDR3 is TGCGCCAGGTACCGGGGTCCTAACTATGGCTACACCTTC. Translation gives CARYRGPNYGYTF.

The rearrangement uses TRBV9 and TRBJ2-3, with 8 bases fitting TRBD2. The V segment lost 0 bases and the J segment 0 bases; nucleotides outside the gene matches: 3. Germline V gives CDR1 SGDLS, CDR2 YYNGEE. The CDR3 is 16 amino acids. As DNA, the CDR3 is TGTGCCAGCAGCGTAGGACTAGCGTCTAGCACAGATACGCAGTATTTT. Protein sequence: CASSVGLASSTDTQYF.

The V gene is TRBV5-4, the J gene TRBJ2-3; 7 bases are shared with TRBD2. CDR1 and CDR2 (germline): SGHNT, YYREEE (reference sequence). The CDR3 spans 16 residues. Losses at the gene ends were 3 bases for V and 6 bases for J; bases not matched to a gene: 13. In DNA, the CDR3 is TGTGCCAGCAGCTCCTCTAGCGGCCCCCGGCGGGATACGCAGTATTTT. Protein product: CASSSSSGPRRDTQYF. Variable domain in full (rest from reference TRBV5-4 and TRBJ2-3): ETGVTQSPTHLIKTRGQQVTLRCSSQSGHNTVSWYQQALGQGPQFIFQYYREEENGRGNFPPRFSGLQFPNYSSELNVNALELDDSALYLCASSSSSGPRRDTQYFGPGTRLTVL.

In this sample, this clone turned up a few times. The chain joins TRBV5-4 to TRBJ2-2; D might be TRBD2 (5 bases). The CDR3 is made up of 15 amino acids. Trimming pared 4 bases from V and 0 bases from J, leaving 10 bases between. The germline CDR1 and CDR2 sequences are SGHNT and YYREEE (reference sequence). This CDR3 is CASSTAGPNTGELFF. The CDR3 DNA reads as TGTGCCAGCAGCACCGCGGGCCCGAACACCGGGGAGCTGTTTTTT.

This chain's CDR3 is CASSLPDGSSYNEQFF. The CDR3 coding sequence is TGTGCCAGCAGTCTGCCGGACGGGAGCTCCTACAATGAGCAGTTCTTC. The chain carries TRBV6-6 and TRBJ2-1; TRBD2 is a possible D gene (6 bases). Germline V gives CDR1 MNHNY, CDR2 SVGAGI (reference sequence). V lost 5 bases and J 0 bases, leaving 14 bases between the germline ends. This CDR3 comprises 16 residues.